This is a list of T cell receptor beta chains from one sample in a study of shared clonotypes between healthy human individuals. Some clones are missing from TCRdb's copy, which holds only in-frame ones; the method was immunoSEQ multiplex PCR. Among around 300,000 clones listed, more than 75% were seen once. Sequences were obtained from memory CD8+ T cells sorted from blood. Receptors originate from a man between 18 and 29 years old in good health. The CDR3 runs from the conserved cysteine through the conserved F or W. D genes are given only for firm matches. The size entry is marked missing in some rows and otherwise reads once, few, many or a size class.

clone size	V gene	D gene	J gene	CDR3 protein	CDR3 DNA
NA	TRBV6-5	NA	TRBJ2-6	CATSGANVLTF	TGTGCCACCTCTGGGGCCAACGTCCTGACTTTC
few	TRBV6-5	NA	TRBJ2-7	CASSYGLQTSYEQYF	TGTGCCAGCAGTTACGGGCTTCAGACCTCCTACGAGCAGTACTTC
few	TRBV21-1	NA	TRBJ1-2	CASSNDRGVTKDYGYTF	TGTGCCAGCAGCAACGATCGAGGGGTGACAAAGGACTATGGCTACACCTTC
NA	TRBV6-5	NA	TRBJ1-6	CASSSGFGPRPLHF	TGTGCCAGCAGTTCTGGTTTTGGGCCGCGGCCCCTCCACTTT
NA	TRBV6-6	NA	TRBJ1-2	CASFETYGYTF	TGTGCCAGCTTCGAAACCTATGGCTACACCTTC
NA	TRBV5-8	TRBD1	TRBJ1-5	CASSQNDRGNQPQHF	TGTGCCAGCAGCCAAAACGACAGGGGTAATCAGCCCCAGCATTTT
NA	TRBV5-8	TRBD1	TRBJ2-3	CASSSVPGQADTQYF	TGTGCCAGCAGCTCCGTCCCGGGACAGGCAGATACGCAGTATTTT
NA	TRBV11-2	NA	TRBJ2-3	CASSLWGTDTQYF	TGTGCCAGCAGCCTATGGGGCACAGATACGCAGTATTTT
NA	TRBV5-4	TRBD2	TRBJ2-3	CASSLVPGGLLSSDTQYF	TGTGCCAGCAGCTTGGTGCCGGGGGGGCTTTTGTCATCAGATACGCAGTATTTT
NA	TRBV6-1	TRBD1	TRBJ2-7	CASSQPGTAYEQYF	TGTGCCAGCAGTCAACCCGGGACAGCCTACGAGCAGTACTTC
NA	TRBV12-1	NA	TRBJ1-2	CASSLYRGLYGYTF	TGTGCCAGCAGCTTATACAGGGGACTCTATGGCTACACCTTC
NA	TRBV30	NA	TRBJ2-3	CAWSGSGERDTQYF	TGTGCCTGGAGTGGGTCGGGAGAGAGAGATACGCAGTATTTT
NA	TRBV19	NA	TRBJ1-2	CASSNPPHTLIGYTF	TGTGCCAGTAGTAACCCGCCTCATACTCTGATCGGCTACACCTTC
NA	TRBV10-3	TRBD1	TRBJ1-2	CAISGRDRDYGYTF	TGTGCCATCAGTGGCCGGGACAGGGACTATGGCTACACCTTC
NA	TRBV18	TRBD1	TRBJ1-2	CASSPVDRGDYGYTF	TGTGCCAGCTCACCAGTGGACAGGGGAGACTATGGCTACACCTTC
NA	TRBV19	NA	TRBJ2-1	CATELRGGNEQFF	TGTGCCACCGAATTAAGGGGTGGCAATGAGCAGTTCTTC
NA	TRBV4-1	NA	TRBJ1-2	CASSQEGYPSNYGYTF	TGCGCCAGCAGCCAAGAGGGCTACCCATCTAACTATGGCTACACCTTC
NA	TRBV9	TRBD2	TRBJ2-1	CASSAPTSKEYNEQFF	TGTGCCAGCAGCGCTCCGACTAGCAAGGAATACAATGAGCAGTTCTTC
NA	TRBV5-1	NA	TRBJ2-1	CASSSDLYNEQFF	TGCGCCAGCAGCTCGGACCTATACAATGAGCAGTTCTTC
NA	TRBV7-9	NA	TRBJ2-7	CASSLVSQGAYEQYF	TGTGCCAGCAGCTTAGTCTCACAGGGTGCATACGAGCAGTACTTC
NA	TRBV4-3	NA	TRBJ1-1	CASSPTTGSLNTEAFF	TGCGCCAGCAGCCCGACCACAGGGAGCTTGAACACTGAAGCTTTCTTT
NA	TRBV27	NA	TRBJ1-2	CASRPRGGYYGYTF	TGTGCCAGCCGCCCCAGGGGCGGATACTATGGCTACACCTTC
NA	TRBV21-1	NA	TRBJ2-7	CASSVPGTSGTYEQYF	TGTGCCAGCTCCGTTCCCGGGACTAGCGGGACCTACGAGCAGTACTTC
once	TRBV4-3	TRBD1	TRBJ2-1	CASSQVQGAFNEQFF	TGCGCCAGCAGCCAAGTTCAGGGGGCTTTTAATGAGCAGTTCTTC
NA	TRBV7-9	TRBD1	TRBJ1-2	CASSLGQGDYGYTF	TGTGCCAGCAGCTTAGGACAGGGGGACTATGGCTACACCTTC
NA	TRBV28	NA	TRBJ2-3	CASSLRGFYTDTQYF	TGTGCCAGCAGTTTACGGGGTTTTTACACAGATACGCAGTATTTT
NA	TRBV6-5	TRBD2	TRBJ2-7	CATRTSGNLPYEQYF	TGTGCCACGAGGACTAGCGGGAACTTACCCTACGAGCAGTACTTC
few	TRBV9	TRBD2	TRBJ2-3	CASSVSGKADTQYF	TGTGCCAGCAGCGTAAGCGGGAAGGCCGATACGCAGTATTTT
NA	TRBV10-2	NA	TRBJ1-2	CASTKGCHYGYTF	TGCGCCAGCACAAAGGGCTGTCACTATGGCTACACCTTC
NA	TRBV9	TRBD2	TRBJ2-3	CASSVSSRGEAGVITDTQYF	TGTGCCAGCAGCGTAAGTTCCCGGGGTGAGGCGGGAGTAATCACAGATACGCAGTATTTT
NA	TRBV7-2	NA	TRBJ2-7	CASSFSGFEQYF	TGTGCCAGCAGCTTCTCAGGGTTCGAGCAGTACTTC
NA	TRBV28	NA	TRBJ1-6	CASSLRLNSPLHF	TGTGCCAGCAGTCTCCGACTGAATTCACCCCTCCACTTT
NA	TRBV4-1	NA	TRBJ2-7	CASSQEESYYEQYF	TGCGCCAGCAGCCAAGAGGAGTCGTACTACGAGCAGTACTTC
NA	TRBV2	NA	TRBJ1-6	CASIPIRGGYNSPLHF	TGTGCCAGCATTCCGATACGCGGGGGATATAATTCACCCCTCCACTTT
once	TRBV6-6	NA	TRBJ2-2	CAGLRGDGELFF	TGTGCCGGATTAAGGGGGGACGGGGAGCTGTTTTTT
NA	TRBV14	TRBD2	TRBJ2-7	CASSPTSGGFYEQYF	TGTGCCAGCAGCCCGACTAGCGGGGGTTTCTACGAGCAGTACTTC
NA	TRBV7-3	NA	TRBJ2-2	CASSLKWGLYTGELFF	TGTGCCAGCAGCTTAAAATGGGGGCTCTACACCGGGGAGCTGTTTTTT
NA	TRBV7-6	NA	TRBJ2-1	CASSPSTGSSYNEQFF	TGTGCCAGCAGCCCCAGCACGGGAAGCTCCTACAATGAGCAGTTCTTC
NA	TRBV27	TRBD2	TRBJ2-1	CASGSGGAYNEQFF	TGTGCCAGCGGTAGCGGGGGGGCCTACAATGAGCAGTTCTTC
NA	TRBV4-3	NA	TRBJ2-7	CASSQVSDAYEQYF	TGCGCCAGCAGCCAAGTTTCTGACGCCTACGAGCAGTACTTC
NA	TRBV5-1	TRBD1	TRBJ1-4	CASSWGQGGEKLFF	TGCGCCAGCAGCTGGGGACAGGGCGGTGAAAAACTGTTTTTT
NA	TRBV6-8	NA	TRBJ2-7	CASSSRKLCEGYEQYF	TGTGCCAGCAGTTCACGCAAGTTATGCGAGGGCTACGAGCAGTACTTC
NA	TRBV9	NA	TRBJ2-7	CASSVGASAYEQYF	TGTGCCAGCAGCGTAGGGGCGAGCGCCTACGAGCAGTACTTC
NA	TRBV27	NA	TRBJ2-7	CASSFRGALYEQYF	TGTGCCAGCAGTTTTAGGGGGGCCCTCTACGAGCAGTACTTC
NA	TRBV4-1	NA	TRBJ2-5	CASSPGDTWETQYF	TGCGCCAGCAGCCCCGGTGACACCTGGGAGACCCAGTACTTC
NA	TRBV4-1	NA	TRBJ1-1	CASSQVQEPITEAFF	TGCGCCAGCAGCCAAGTACAGGAACCCATAACTGAAGCTTTCTTT
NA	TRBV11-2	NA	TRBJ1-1	CASSLWAGTEAFF	TGTGCCAGCAGCTTATGGGCTGGCACTGAAGCTTTCTTT
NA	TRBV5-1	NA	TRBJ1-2	CASSLDAWAGLAGYTF	TGCGCCAGCAGCTTGGACGCCTGGGCCGGGTTAGCTGGCTACACCTTC
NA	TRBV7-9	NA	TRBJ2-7	CASSLGPLTQNPWEQYF	TGTGCCAGCAGCTTAGGCCCATTGACCCAAAACCCCTGGGAGCAGTACTTC
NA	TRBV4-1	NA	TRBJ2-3	CASSSEGVTDTQYF	TGCGCCAGCAGCTCCGAAGGGGTCACAGATACGCAGTATTTT
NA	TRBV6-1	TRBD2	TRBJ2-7	CASSDLRTSGPYEQYF	TGTGCCAGCAGTGACCTCAGGACTAGCGGGCCCTACGAGCAGTACTTC
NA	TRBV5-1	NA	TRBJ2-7	CASSPGLLTYEQYF	TGCGCCAGCAGTCCGGGACTCCTGACCTACGAGCAGTACTTC
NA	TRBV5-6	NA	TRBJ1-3	CASTLMGSGLYF	TGTGCCAGCACCTTGATGGGCAGCGGCTTGTATTTT
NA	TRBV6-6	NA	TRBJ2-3	CASMRRSYSSTDTQYF	TGTGCCAGCATGCGTCGTTCTTACTCTAGCACAGATACGCAGTATTTT
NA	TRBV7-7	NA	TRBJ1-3	CASSLDQGSGNTIYF	TGTGCTAGCAGCTTAGATCAGGGCTCTGGAAACACCATATATTTT
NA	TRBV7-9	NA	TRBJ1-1	CASTLPLDTEAFF	TGTGCCAGCACCTTGCCCCTGGACACTGAAGCTTTCTTT
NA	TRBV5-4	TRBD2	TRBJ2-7	CASSLAGGINSFYEQYF	TGTGCCAGCAGCTTGGCCGGGGGGATCAACTCCTTCTACGAGCAGTACTTC
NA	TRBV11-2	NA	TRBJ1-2	CASSLFRDTYGYTF	TGTGCCAGCAGCTTATTTAGGGACACCTATGGCTACACCTTC
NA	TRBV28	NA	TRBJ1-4	CASSSDSNDATNEKLFF	TGTGCCAGCAGTTCCGACTCGAACGATGCAACTAATGAAAAACTGTTTTTT
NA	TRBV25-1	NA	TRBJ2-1	CASSLANSYNEQFF	TGTGCCAGCAGTCTGGCTAACTCCTACAATGAGCAGTTCTTC